This passage covers 32 T cell receptor beta chains from one sample sequenced in a study of T-cell reconstitution after alpha-beta-depleted transplantation in children. Their target antigens are unknown. Study observations and caveats: A year had passed since transplant, and T-cell counts and diversity by then came mostly from newly produced T cells.

A library of TCRbeta sequences, prepared with unique molecular identifiers, was generated. Using its own MiXCR run on the PCR reads, TCRdb lists one record per CDR3 protein. The sample contains hundreds of thousands of distinct CDR3 sequences, nearly 8% of which appear only once. The sequences come from peripheral blood, collected 360 days after TCRalphabeta/CD19-depleted stem cell transplant. These receptors came from a female patient under 10 years old who had a stem cell transplant for Fanconi anemia, so the T cells may come from the graft donor.

This clonotype was counted many times. This chain links TRBV3-1 with TRBJ2-3; D not certain. V was cut by 0 bases and J by 4 bases, with 5 bases left in between. This CDR3 comprises 13 residues. CDR1 is LGHDT and CDR2 is YNNKEL in the germline V gene (reference sequence). CDR3 region: CASSQDRADTQYF. For the CDR3, the DNA is TGTGCCAGCAGCCAAGATAGGGCAGATACGCAGTATTTT.

This clonotype was recorded many times. This chain uses TRBV9 with TRBJ2-7; possible D gene TRBD2, 6 bases. The CDR3 is made up of 14 amino acids. CDR1 is SGDLS, CDR2 YYNGEE, per germline. Trimming removed 3 bases from V and 3 bases from J, with 13 bases in between. The CDR3 loop reads CASSGTSPSYEQYF. The DNA for the CDR3 is TGTGCCAGCAGCGGAACTAGCCCAAGCTACGAGCAGTACTTC.

There are many counts of this clonotype. The V and J genes are TRBV18 and TRBJ2-2; 7 nucleotides agree with TRBD1. There are 16 residues in the CDR3. Looked up from germline, CDR1 is KGHSH and CDR2 is LQKENI. The ends lost 1 base at V and 1 base at J; junction bases unmatched: 3. CDR3 coding DNA: TGTGCCAGCTCACCACTTGGACAGGTGAACACCGGGGAGCTGTTTTTT. This encodes CASSPLGQVNTGELFF.

This chain joins TRBV5-6 and TRBJ2-7; TRBD2 might be the D (6 bases). Per the germline V gene, CDR1 is SGHDT and CDR2 is YYEEEE. This CDR3 region has 12 residues. Trimming took off 4 bases at V and 7 bases at J, with 12 bases between the two ends. The CDR3 sequence: CASSAGPMEQYF. The CDR3 nucleotides are TGTGCCAGCAGCGCGGGACCCATGGAGCAGTACTTC.

This clonotype was counted a few times. The gene calls are TRBV27 and TRBJ1-1, with 8 bases aligning to TRBD1. Germline loops: CDR1 MNHEY, CDR2 SMNVEV (reference sequence). The CDR3 has 14 residues. J gave up 4 bases and V 2 bases, and 3 bases lay outside the gene matches. The CDR3 sequence: CASSLQGATTEAFF. The DNA for the CDR3 is TGTGCCAGCAGTTTACAGGGGGCGACCACTGAAGCTTTCTTT.

Many counts were recorded for this clonotype. The V gene is TRBV9, the J gene TRBJ2-2; no clear D. The CDR3 has 13 residues. V lost 0 bases, J lost 4 bases, and 4 bases lay in between. CDR1 SGDLS and CDR2 YYNGEE come from the germline V gene. The CDR3 reads CASSVVSTGELFF. The CDR3 DNA reads as TGTGCCAGCAGCGTAGTTTCCACCGGGGAGCTGTTTTTT.

This clonotype was found many times. The CDR3 DNA is TGCAGTGCCGCGGCGGGGAACACTGAAGCTTTCTTT. Protein: CSAAAGNTEAFF. The chain combines TRBV20-1 with TRBJ1-1; D uncertain. The V gene lost 6 bases and the J gene lost 1 base, with 9 bases spanning the gap. CDR3 length: 12 residues. In germline, CDR1 is DFQATT, CDR2 SNEGSKA (reference sequence).

This clonotype has only a few counts. This rearrangement joins TRBV2 to TRBJ2-7; the D gene is possibly TRBD2 (5 bases). V dropped 6 bases and J dropped 4 bases, with 7 bases sitting between them. This CDR3 is 11 amino acids long. Germline assignment: CDR1 SNHLY and CDR2 FYNNEI. CDR3 DNA: TGTGCCAGCAGACTAGTTTACGAGCAGTACTTC. As protein: CASRLVYEQYF. Filled out from reference TRBV2 and TRBJ2-7, the complete variable domain reads EPEVTQTPSHQVTQMGQEVILRCVPISNHLYFYWYRQILGQKVEFLVSFYNNEISEKSEIFDDQFSVERPDGSNFTLKIRSTKLEDSAMYFCASRLVYEQYFGPGTRLTVT.

Only a few counts were recorded for this clonotype. V is TRBV7-4 and J is TRBJ1-1, with D unclear. V dropped 9 bases and J dropped 0 bases, with 14 bases sitting between them. Germline V gives CDR1 SGHVT, CDR2 SQSDAQ. The CDR3 spans 14 residues. The DNA of the CDR3 is TGTGCCAGTGGGCGGAGATTTATGAACACTGAAGCTTTCTTT. This translates into CASGRRFMNTEAFF.

This clonotype was counted many times. This sequence joins TRBV9 and TRBJ2-5, with 9 bases matching TRBD1. The CDR3 consists of 14 residues. The J segment lost 2 bases and the V segment lost 2 bases, leaving 1 base of the junction unmatched. The germline V gene has CDR1 SGDLS and CDR2 YYNGEE. The chain's CDR3 is CASSVGTGQETQYF. The CDR3 DNA reads TGTGCCAGCAGCGTTGGGACAGGGCAAGAGACCCAGTACTTC. The full variable domain, with the rest looked up from reference TRBV9 and TRBJ2-5, is DSGVTQTPKHLITATGQRVTLRCSPRSGDLSVYWYQQSLDQGLQFLIQYYNGEERAKGNILERFSAQQFPDLHSELNLSSLELGDSALYFCASSVGTGQETQYFGPGTRLLVL.

This clonotype was observed a handful of times. The chain recombines TRBV15 with TRBJ1-2, with D perhaps matching TRBD1 (5 bases). CDR1 is LNHNV, CDR2 YYDKDF, per germline (reference sequence). Trimming stripped 1 base from V and 5 bases from J, with 14 bases between. There are 15 residues in the CDR3. CDR3 sequence (DNA): TGTGCCACCAGCAGAGGCCGGGGGAATCCTTATGGCTACACCTTC. Encoded protein: CATSRGRGNPYGYTF.

The table lists this clonotype with many counts. The V gene is TRBV5-1, the J gene TRBJ2-7; 7 positions match TRBD1. After removal of 4 bases from V and 0 bases from J, the junction contained 10 bases not matched to a gene. Per the germline V gene, CDR1 is SGHRS and CDR2 is YFSETQ. This CDR3 has 16 residues. The CDR3 nucleotides are TGCGCCAGCAGCGGACTGGGACAGCCTAGCTCCTACGAGCAGTACTTC. Encoded protein: CASSGLGQPSSYEQYF.

Many counts were recorded for this clonotype. The J gene is TRBJ2-7, the V gene TRBV15, with TRBD2 identical over 7 bases. V lost 9 bases and J lost 0; bases outside the gene matches: 8. In germline, CDR1 is LNHNV, CDR2 YYDKDF (reference sequence). The CDR3 spans 14 residues. This CDR3 reads CATGGSSPSYEQYF. The CDR3 DNA follows: TGTGCCACGGGAGGGTCCTCACCCTCCTACGAGCAGTACTTC.

CDR3 DNA: TGTGCCAGCAGCCAACCCCGGGGAGTAGCGGGAACCTACGAGCAGTACTTC. Amino acids: CASSQPRGVAGTYEQYF. V usage is TRBV3-1 and J usage is TRBJ2-7; 8 nucleotides align to TRBD2. This CDR3 contains 17 residues. V dropped 2 bases and J dropped 2; count of bases not matched to a gene: 11. The germline V gene encodes CDR1 LGHDT and CDR2 YNNKEL (reference sequence).

This clonotype was seen many times. The J gene is TRBJ1-2, the V gene TRBV2, with TRBD1 matching 7 bases. J gave up 5 bases and V 10 bases, and 13 bases lay outside the gene matches. CDR1 and CDR2 (germline): SNHLY, FYNNEI. The CDR3 is 14 amino acids. The CDR3 region has the DNA TGTGCCAAAACGGCGCAGGGGGAATGGTATGGCTACACCTTC. Amino acids: CAKTAQGEWYGYTF.

Many counts were recorded for this clonotype. The genes are TRBV7-2 and TRBJ2-1; TRBD2 might be the D (5 bases). The CDR3 length is 14 residues. Germline V CDR1 and CDR2: SGHTA, FQGNSA. V lost 3 bases to trimming and J lost 6 bases, with 12 bases between them. The CDR3 DNA sequence: TGTGCCAGCAGCTTGTCTAGTGGAGGCAATGAGCAGTTCTTC. Its translation: CASSLSSGGNEQFF.

This clonotype has only a few counts. The J gene is TRBJ2-1, the V gene TRBV4-3, with D uncertain. V was shortened by 1 base and J by 0 bases, with 7 bases between the two germline ends. Germline V gives CDR1 LGHNA, CDR2 YSLEER. The CDR3 runs to 15 residues. CDR3 region: CASSQVQSSYNEQFF. CDR3 in DNA: TGCGCCAGCAGCCAAGTACAGAGCTCCTACAATGAGCAGTTCTTC.

This clonotype was observed at least ten times. The V gene is TRBV6-1, the J gene TRBJ2-1; the D gene is possibly TRBD2 (5 bases). V shed 4 bases and J shed 2 bases, with 12 bases lying between them. CDR3 length: 15 amino acids. CDR1 is MNHNS, CDR2 SASEGT, per germline. CDR3 sequence: CASSVNGEPYNEQFF. Here the CDR3 DNA reads TGTGCCAGCAGTGTAAACGGGGAACCCTACAATGAGCAGTTCTTC.

In this sample, this clonotype turned up once. A much larger clonotype is one base distant, so this may be a read error. This chain uses TRBV3-1 with TRBJ2-5; D unresolved. The CDR3 has 15 amino acids. CDR1 is LGHDT, CDR2 YNNKEL, per germline (reference sequence). The CDR3 sequence is CASSQETEVQEIQYF. Here the CDR3 DNA reads TGTGCCAGCAGCCAAGAGACGGAAGTTCAAGAGATCCAGTACTTC.

This clonotype was seen repeatedly, ten times or more. The rearrangement links TRBV20-1 to TRBJ1-4, with 7 bases matching TRBD1. CDR1 is DFQATT and CDR2 is SNEGSKA in the germline V gene (reference sequence). V gave up 7 bases and J gave up 8 bases; unmatched junction bases: 10. This CDR3 contains 13 residues. The DNA of the CDR3 is TGCAGTGTTCCGACAGGGAAAGTAGAAAAACTGTTTTTT. This sequence encodes CSVPTGKVEKLFF.

This clonotype has ten or more counts. The V gene is TRBV28, the J gene TRBJ2-7, with D uncertain. The CDR3 extends over 14 amino acids. V lost 6 bases and J lost 2, with 14 bases in between. Germline CDR1 reads MDHEN; CDR2 reads SYDVKM. The CDR3 loop is CASREVTAAYEQYF. The CDR3 nucleotides are TGTGCCAGCAGAGAGGTGACGGCAGCCTACGAGCAGTACTTC.

This clonotype was picked up many times. The CDR3 bases are TGTGCCAGCAGCTTAGGGGCCCGACTAGCTGAGAACGCGAACACCGGGGAGCTGTTTTTT. This sequence encodes CASSLGARLAENANTGELFF. The rearrangement links TRBV7-9 to TRBJ2-2; 7 bases match TRBD2. The V gene's germline CDR1 is SEHNR and CDR2 FQNEAQ (reference sequence). V lost 1 base and J lost 0; bases outside the gene matches: 14. The CDR3 spans 20 residues.

This clonotype was recorded a few times. The rearrangement links TRBV4-1 to TRBJ2-3, with 10 positions matching TRBD2. CDR3 size: 16 residues. Trimming took 0 bases from V and 8 from J; bases not matched to a gene: 8. Germline CDR1 MGHRA, CDR2 YSYEKL. Here the CDR3 reads CASSQEKRGGVLTQYF. For the CDR3, the DNA is TGCGCCAGCAGCCAAGAAAAGCGGGGGGGAGTACTTACGCAGTATTTT.

This clonotype has a count of ten or more. The V gene is TRBV29-1, the J gene TRBJ2-3; D is unresolved. The CDR3 loop spans 14 amino acids. The V end was cut by 8 bases, the J end by 3 bases, with 18 bases between. Germline V gene lookup returns CDR1 SQVTM and CDR2 ANQGSEA. The CDR3 DNA follows: TGCAGCTTTGCGGTAGCCCCACAGACAGATACGCAGTATTTT. It is translated as CSFAVAPQTDTQYF.

This clonotype was observed many times. This rearrangement joins TRBV11-2 to TRBJ1-1, with a tentative D call TRBD1 (5 bases). Trimming pared 2 bases from V and 3 bases from J, leaving 10 bases between. Looked up from germline, CDR1 is SGHAT and CDR2 is FQNNGV. This CDR3 is built from 14 residues. The CDR3 DNA reads TGTGCCAGCAGCTTACGGGGGGGACACACTGAAGCTTTCTTT. It encodes CASSLRGGHTEAFF.

There are many counts of this clonotype. CDR3 DNA sequence: TGTGCCAGCAGCACTAGCGATGGAGATACGCAGTATTTT. It is translated as CASSTSDGDTQYF. This chain joins TRBV6-4 and TRBJ2-3, with 7 bases lining up with TRBD2. Germline CDR1 reads MRHNA; CDR2 reads SNTAGT. The CDR3 spans 13 residues. J gave up 5 bases and V 6 bases, and 5 bases lay outside the gene matches.

There are a few counts of this clonotype. The V gene is TRBV7-8, the J gene TRBJ2-5; 7 bases are a match to TRBD2. This CDR3 spans 12 amino acids. CDR1 is SGHVS, CDR2 FQNEAQ, per germline. V was clipped by 4 bases and J by 7 bases; unmatched bases: 3. CDR3 loop: CASSSGRVTQYF. The CDR3 DNA follows: TGTGCCAGCAGCTCAGGGAGGGTGACCCAGTACTTC. Variable domain in full (rest from reference TRBV7-8 and TRBJ2-5): GAGVSQSPRYKVAKRGQDVALRCDPISGHVSLFWYQQALGQGPEFLTYFQNEAQLDKSGLPSDRFFAERPEGSVSTLKIQRTQQEDSAVYLCASSSGRVTQYFGPGTRLLVL.

This clonotype was detected a few times. The J gene is TRBJ2-2, the V gene TRBV5-6; TRBD1 is a possible D gene (6 bases). Germline V CDR1 and CDR2: SGHDT, YYEEEE. This CDR3 has 14 residues. The V end lost 4 bases, the J end lost 4 bases, and 11 bases lay between the germline ends. This chain's CDR3 is CASSNGQLTGELFF. CDR3 DNA sequence: TGTGCCAGCAGCAACGGACAGCTCACCGGGGAGCTGTTTTTT. The full variable domain, with the rest looked up from reference TRBV5-6 and TRBJ2-2, is DAGVTQSPTHLIKTRGQQVTLRCSPKSGHDTVSWYQQALGQGPQFIFQYYEEEERQRGNFPDRFSGHQFPNYSSELNVNALLLGDSALYLCASSNGQLTGELFFGEGSRLTVL.

This clonotype was counted ten times or more. The rearrangement joins TRBV27 to TRBJ2-7; D is unclear. The V end was cut by 6 bases, the J end by 0 bases, with 6 bases between. The CDR3 length is 12 residues. Germline V lookup: CDR1 MNHEY, CDR2 SMNVEV (reference sequence). This chain's CDR3 is CASSFSSYEQYV. The CDR3 DNA is TGTGCCAGCAGCTTCAGCTCCTACGAGCAGTACGTC.

This clonotype was observed at least ten times. J is TRBJ2-3 and V is TRBV5-1, with D uncertain. The V end was cut by 0 bases, the J end by 1 base, with 3 bases between. CDR1 SGHRS and CDR2 YFSETQ come from the germline V gene. CDR3 length: 13 amino acids. The CDR3 reads CASSLVGTDTQYF. The CDR3 DNA is TGCGCCAGCAGCTTGGTGGGCACAGATACGCAGTATTTT.

This clonotype was detected many times. This chain uses TRBV9 with TRBJ2-3, with TRBD2 matching 13 bases. The junction had 5 bases not matched to a gene; V was cut back by 5 bases and J by 2 bases. Germline V gene lookup returns CDR1 SGDLS and CDR2 YYNGEE. This CDR3 is 16 amino acids long. DNA of the CDR3: TGTGCCAGCAGTGGACTAGCGGGGGAGGCCACAGATACGCAGTATTTT. This codes for CASSGLAGEATDTQYF. The full variable domain, in which reference TRBV9 and TRBJ2-3 provide the parts outside the CDR3, is DSGVTQTPKHLITATGQRVTLRCSPRSGDLSVYWYQQSLDQGLQFLIQYYNGEERAKGNILERFSAQQFPDLHSELNLSSLELGDSALYFCASSGLAGEATDTQYFGPGTRLTVL.

The chain employs TRBV3-1 and TRBJ1-4, with a possible D match to TRBD1 (6 bases). The ends were cut back, 4 bases at V and 5 bases at J, with 14 bases in the middle. From germline, CDR1 is LGHDT and CDR2 YNNKEL (reference sequence). The CDR3 contains 15 residues. DNA for the CDR3: TGTGCCAGCAGCCCCCCGGACAGCATAAATGAAAAACTGTTTTTT. This codes for CASSPPDSINEKLFF.